This T cell receptor (beta chain) derives from a study of shared clonotypes between healthy human individuals. Assay used: immunoSEQ multiplex PCR; TCRdb lists only in-frame clones, some missing. In the table there are under 350,000 clones, around 86% of which are singletons. Findings and caveats of the study: A handful of donors showed sharing of about 4.8% of naive CD4 clonotypes. The diversity represented, both genetic and in exposure history, was limited by few donors.

With respect to this clone: Its antigen is still unknown.

The material sequenced was memory CD8+ T cells sorted from blood. Subset specified: CD45RO+ cells pooled with CCR7-negative TemRA cells. The origin of this receptor is a man aged 18 to 30 in good health.

CDR3 DNA: TGTGCCAGCAGTTTGGGGGTGTCCTACGAGCAGTACTTC. Protein sequence: CASSLGVSYEQYF. The V call is TRBV28, the J call TRBJ2-7; the D gene could be TRBD1 or TRBD2 (5 bases each). The CDR3 runs 13 residues. Germline CDR1 reads MDHEN; CDR2 reads SYDVKM. Trimming cost V 3 bases and J 1 base, with 7 bases left between them.